This T cell receptor beta chain was captured by sequencing in a study of CD8+CD57+ T cells in acquired aplastic anemia. V trimming: 3 bases; J trimming: 3 bases; junction bases outside the gene matches: 7. This CDR3 has 17 amino acids. From germline, CDR1 is SGHAT and CDR2 FQDESV (reference sequence). The template used for profiling TCR beta VDJ and CDR3 was genomic DNA. TCRdb passed the reads through MiXCR, listing each CDR3 protein once. The sample holds 150,000 to 200,000 distinct CDR3 sequences; roughly 48% are singletons and the top ten take around 1.1%. It was patients with CD8+CD57+ cell expansion by flow cytometry who were chosen for sequencing. No therapy was given to patients before blood sampling.

The sequence came from a human donor with aplastic anemia. The specimen sequenced was sorted CD4+, CD8+, or CD8+CD57+ T cells (not recorded which) from PBMCs. The V and J genes are TRBV11-1 and TRBJ2-5, with 13 nucleotides matching TRBD2. In DNA, the CDR3 is TGTGCCAGCAGCTTTCAACTAGCGGGAGGGTTCGAAGAGACCCAGTACTTC. Residues: CASSFQLAGGFEETQYF.